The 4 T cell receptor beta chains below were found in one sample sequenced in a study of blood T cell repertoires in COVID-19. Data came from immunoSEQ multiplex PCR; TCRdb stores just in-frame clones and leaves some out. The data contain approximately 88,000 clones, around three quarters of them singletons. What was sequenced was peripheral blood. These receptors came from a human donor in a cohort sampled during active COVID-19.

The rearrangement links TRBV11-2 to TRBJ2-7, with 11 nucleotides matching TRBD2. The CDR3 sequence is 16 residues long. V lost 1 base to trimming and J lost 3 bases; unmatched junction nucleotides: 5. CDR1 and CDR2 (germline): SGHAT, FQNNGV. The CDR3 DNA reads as TGTGCCAGCAGCTTAGGACTAGCGGGAAGCTACTACGAGCAGTACTTC. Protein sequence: CASSLGLAGSYYEQYF.

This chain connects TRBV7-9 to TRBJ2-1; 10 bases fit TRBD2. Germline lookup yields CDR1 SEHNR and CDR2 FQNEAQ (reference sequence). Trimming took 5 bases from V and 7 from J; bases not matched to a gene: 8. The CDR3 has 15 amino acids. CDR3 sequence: CASSHSGRAGNEQFF. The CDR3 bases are TGTGCCAGCAGCCACAGCGGGAGGGCCGGGAATGAGCAGTTCTTC.

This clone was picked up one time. The CDR3 loop is CASSLLASGRALSYEQYF. CDR3 nucleotides: TGTGCCAGCTCACTACTCGCTAGCGGGAGGGCCCTTTCCTACGAGCAGTACTTC. The chain couples TRBV18 to TRBJ2-7; TRBD2 aligns across 12 bases. CDR1 and CDR2 (germline): KGHSH, LQKENI. Trimming took 4 bases from V and 1 from J; bases not matched to a gene: 11. The CDR3 extends over 18 amino acids.

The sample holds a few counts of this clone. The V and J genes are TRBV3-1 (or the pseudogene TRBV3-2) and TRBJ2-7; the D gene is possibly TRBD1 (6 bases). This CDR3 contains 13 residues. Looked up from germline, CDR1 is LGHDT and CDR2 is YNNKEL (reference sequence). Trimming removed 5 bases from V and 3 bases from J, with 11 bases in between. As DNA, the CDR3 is TGTGCCAGCAGCAAGAGACAGGACTACGAGCAGTACTTC. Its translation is CASSKRQDYEQYF.